This TCR beta chain emerged from a study of blood T cell repertoires in COVID-19. Study-level information: Sources were T cells, B-cell-depleted T cells, or PBMCs; the material itself was cDNA or gDNA.

In the authors' workflow: Estimated nucleated cell counts came from reference gene primer amplification. Assay used: immunoSEQ multiplex PCR; TCRdb lists only in-frame clones, some missing. V, J and clone size derive from that table, while D and trimming were established from the DNA sequence. The sample shows about 370,000 clones, 80% to 90% of them seen only once. All enrollees were roughly 18 to 89 years old and from 20 to 25 US areas. Cohort placement rested on clinical history that participants reported themselves. Germline assignment: CDR1 MNHEY and CDR2 SVGAGI. Trimming cost V 2 bases and J 8 bases, with 18 bases left between them. The CDR3 spans 15 residues.

The chain links TRBV6-5 to TRBJ1-2, with D maybe TRBD1 (6 bases). This clonotype originated in a man younger than 30 who had recovered from COVID-19. The sample was PBMCs or T cells enriched from blood (not recorded which). As DNA, the CDR3 is TGTGCCAGCAGTTACAGCACAGGGCCGGTTCAGGGCTACACCTTC. Translating it yields CASSYSTGPVQGYTF.